What follows is one T cell receptor beta chain and its context. The antigen remains undetermined. The entry originates in a study of CD8+CD57+ T cells in acquired aplastic anemia. Looking at the study overall: An average of roughly 2.9 ug of DNA was obtained from sorted CD4+ and CD8+ cells. General study findings and limits: Patients and controls shared 25 to 35 CD8+ CDR3 sequences, which appeared highly expressed in patients and within their immunodominant clones.

Germline V CDR1 and CDR2: SGHVS, FQNEAQ. CDR3 length: 13 amino acids. With 6 bases removed from V and 5 bases from J, the gap between germline ends came to 10 bases. All patients picked for sequencing had shown, by flow cytometry, an expansion of CD8+CD57+ cells. Both TCR beta VDJ combination and CDR3 sequence profiling were carried out. Genomic DNA was the template for this profiling. TCRdb ran MiXCR on the reads and lists one entry per CDR3 protein. Here the sample spans a few hundred thousand distinct CDR3 sequences, approximately 33% being singletons. The receptor was isolated from a human donor with aplastic anemia. The chain uses TRBV7-8 and TRBJ2-2, with a possible D match to TRBD2 (6 bases). What was sequenced was sorted CD4+, CD8+, or CD8+CD57+ T cells (not recorded which) from PBMCs. The CDR3: CASRPGVTGELFF. CDR3 in DNA: TGTGCCAGCAGACCGGGAGTTACCGGGGAGCTGTTTTTT.